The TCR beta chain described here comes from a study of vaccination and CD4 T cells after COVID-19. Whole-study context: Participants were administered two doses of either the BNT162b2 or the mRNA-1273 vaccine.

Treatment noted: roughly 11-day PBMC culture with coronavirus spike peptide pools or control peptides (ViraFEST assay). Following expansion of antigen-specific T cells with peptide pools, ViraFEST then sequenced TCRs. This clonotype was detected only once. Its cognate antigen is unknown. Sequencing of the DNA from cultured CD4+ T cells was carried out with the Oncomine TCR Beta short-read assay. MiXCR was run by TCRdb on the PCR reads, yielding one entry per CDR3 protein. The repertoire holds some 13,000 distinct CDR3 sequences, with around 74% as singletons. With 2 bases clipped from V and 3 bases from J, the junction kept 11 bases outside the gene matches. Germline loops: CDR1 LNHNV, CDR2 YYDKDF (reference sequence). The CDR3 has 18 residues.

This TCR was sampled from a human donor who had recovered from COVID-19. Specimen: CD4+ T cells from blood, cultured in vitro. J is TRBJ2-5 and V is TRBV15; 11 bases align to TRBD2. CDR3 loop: CATSRLEGLAATEETQYF. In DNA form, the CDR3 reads TGTGCCACCAGCAGACTCGAGGGACTAGCGGCGACGGAAGAGACCCAGTACTTC.